The text below deals with one T cell receptor (beta chain). Its antigen remains unknown. This sample was taken from a study of shared clonotypes between healthy human individuals. The V and J ends lost 4 bases and 8 bases respectively, with 18 bases between them. The germline CDR1 and CDR2 sequences are SGHDT and YYEEEE. The CDR3 sequence is 15 residues long. Clones were read by immunoSEQ multiplex PCR, and TCRdb kept only the in-frame ones, dropping some. This sample carries over 2,000,000 clones, roughly 93% of them seen once, and the ten largest clones take 1.5% to 2%. The study, taken as a whole, reports: Donor clonotype sharing was expected to depend on sequencing depth. When compared with the clonotypes that were shared by all four sorted-subset donors, the non-shared clonotypes turned out to have lower generation probabilities.

Naive CD8 cells, CD45RO-negative and positively selected for CCR7, excluded terminally differentiated effector memory CD45RA+ cells. The chain joins TRBV5-6 to TRBJ2-2, with D perhaps matching TRBD1 or TRBD2 (5 bases each). The receptor was derived from a man aged 18 to 29 in good health. Some clones in this sample may be carry-over from other donors' samples. Material: naive CD8+ T cells from PBMCs. The CDR3 nucleotides are TGTGCCAGCAGCGCCCGGGACCCCTTCCTAGGGGAGCTGTTTTTT. Protein: CASSARDPFLGELFF.